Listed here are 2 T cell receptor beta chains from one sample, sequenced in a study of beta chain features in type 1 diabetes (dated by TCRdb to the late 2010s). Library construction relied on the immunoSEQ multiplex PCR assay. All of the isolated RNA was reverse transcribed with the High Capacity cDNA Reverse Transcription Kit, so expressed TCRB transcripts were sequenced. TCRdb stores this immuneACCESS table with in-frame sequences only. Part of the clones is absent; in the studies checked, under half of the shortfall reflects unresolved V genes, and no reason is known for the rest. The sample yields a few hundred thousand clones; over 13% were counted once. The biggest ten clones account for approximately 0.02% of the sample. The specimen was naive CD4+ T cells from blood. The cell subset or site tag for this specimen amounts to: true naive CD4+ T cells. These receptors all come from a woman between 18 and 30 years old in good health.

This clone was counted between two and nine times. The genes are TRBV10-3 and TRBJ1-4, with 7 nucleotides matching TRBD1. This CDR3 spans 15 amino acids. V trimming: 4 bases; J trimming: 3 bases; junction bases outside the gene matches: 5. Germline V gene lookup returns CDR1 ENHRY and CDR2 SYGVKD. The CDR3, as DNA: TGTGCCATCAGTGGATCCGACAGGGCTAATGAAAAACTGTTTTTT. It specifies CAISGSDRANEKLFF.

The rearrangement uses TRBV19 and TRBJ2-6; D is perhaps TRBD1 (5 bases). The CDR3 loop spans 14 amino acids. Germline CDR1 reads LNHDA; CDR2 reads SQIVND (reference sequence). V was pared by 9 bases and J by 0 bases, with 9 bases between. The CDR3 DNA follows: TGTGCCAGCAGGGCAGGCTCTGGGGCCAACGTCCTGACTTTC. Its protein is CASRAGSGANVLTF.